This TCR beta chain comes out of a study of Graves' ophthalmopathy and Graves' hyperthyroidism. Across the study: Peripheral blood sampling preceded any treatment and occurred at initial diagnosis.

TCR beta CDR3 regions were amplified from RNA transcripts. Investigators did first-round RT-PCR with HTBI primers, then second-round multiplex PCR. MiXCR, run by TCRdb on the multiplex PCR reads, gives a single entry per CDR3 protein. The table lists under 200,000 distinct CDR3 sequences, approximately 40% of them singletons. The CDR3 runs 15 residues. Between the trimmed V and J ends, which lost 7 bases and 2 bases, there was a span of 17 bases. CDR1 and CDR2 from the germline V gene are MNHNS and SASEGT. This clonotype showed up just a few times. What it binds is not known. Other autoimmune diseases, uncontrolled infections, pregnancy or lactation ruled patients out of participation. Study-level findings and limits: Most expanded thyroid clonotypes above 0.001 frequency also appeared in blood. Classification of ophthalmopathy versus stable hyperthyroidism by a 13-signature model yielded 85% to 90% sensitivity and around 80% specificity.

The sequencing sample was made of peripheral blood. The rearrangement uses TRBV6-1 and TRBJ1-2; D may be TRBD1 (5 bases). This receptor was identified in a woman aged 35 to 49 with Graves' ophthalmopathy. The CDR3 DNA follows: TGTGCCAGCACATCAAGAGGGGTCCCCAACTATGGCTACACCTTC. It translates to CASTSRGVPNYGYTF.